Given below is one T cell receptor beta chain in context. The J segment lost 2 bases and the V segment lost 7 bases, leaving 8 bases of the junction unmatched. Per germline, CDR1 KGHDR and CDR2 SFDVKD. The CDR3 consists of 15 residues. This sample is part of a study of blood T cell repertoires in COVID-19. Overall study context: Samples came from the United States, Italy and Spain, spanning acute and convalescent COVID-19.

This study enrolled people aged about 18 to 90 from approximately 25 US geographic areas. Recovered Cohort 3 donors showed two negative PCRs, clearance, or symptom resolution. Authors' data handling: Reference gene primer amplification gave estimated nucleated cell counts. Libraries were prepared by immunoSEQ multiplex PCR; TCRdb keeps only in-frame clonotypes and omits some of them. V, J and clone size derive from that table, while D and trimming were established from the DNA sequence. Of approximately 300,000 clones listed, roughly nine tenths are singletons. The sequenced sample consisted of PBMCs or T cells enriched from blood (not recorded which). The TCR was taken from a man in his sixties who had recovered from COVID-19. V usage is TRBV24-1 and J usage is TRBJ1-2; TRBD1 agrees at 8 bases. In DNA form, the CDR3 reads TGTGCCACCAGAGGACAGGGAGGGGAAAACTATGGCTACACCTTC. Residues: CATRGQGGENYGYTF.